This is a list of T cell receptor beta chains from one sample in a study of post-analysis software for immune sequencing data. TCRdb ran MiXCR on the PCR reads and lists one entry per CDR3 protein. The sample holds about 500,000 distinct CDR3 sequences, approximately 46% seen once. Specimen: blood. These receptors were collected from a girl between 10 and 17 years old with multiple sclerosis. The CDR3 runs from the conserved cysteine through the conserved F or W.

CDR3aa: CASSNMTGLETQYF
v_gene: TRBV5-5
j_gene: TRBJ2-5

CDR3aa: CASSPVTSGRDEQFF
v_gene: TRBV12-3/TRBV12-4
j_gene: TRBJ2-1

CDR3aa: CASSLFRRSIGYTF
v_gene: TRBV28
j_gene: TRBJ1-2

CDR3aa: CASSRSLSGTEQYF
v_gene: TRBV4-2
j_gene: TRBJ2-7

CDR3aa: CASSLGTSYEQYF
v_gene: TRBV27
j_gene: TRBJ2-7

CDR3aa: CASSLEHLDQPQHF
v_gene: TRBV7-2
j_gene: TRBJ1-5

CDR3aa: CASSRGDTGELFF
v_gene: TRBV12-3/TRBV12-4
j_gene: TRBJ2-2

CDR3aa: CASLQAPYEQYF
v_gene: TRBV6-2/TRBV6-3
j_gene: TRBJ2-7

CDR3aa: CATSVPPLGGRKETQYF
v_gene: TRBV24-1
j_gene: .

CDR3aa: CSADGESGSYNEQFF
v_gene: TRBV20-1
j_gene: TRBJ2-1

CDR3aa: CASSPREGVTEAFF
v_gene: TRBV7-6
j_gene: TRBJ1-1

CDR3aa: CASRRLAGENNEQFF
v_gene: TRBV12-3/TRBV12-4
j_gene: TRBJ2-1

CDR3aa: CASSLGSLTGASSPLHF
v_gene: TRBV13
j_gene: TRBJ1-6

CDR3aa: CASREQGSHEQYF
v_gene: TRBV19
j_gene: .

CDR3aa: CATRPDAGTDTQYF
v_gene: TRBV15
j_gene: TRBJ2-3

CDR3aa: CASSPGPGVYEQYF
v_gene: TRBV5-1
j_gene: TRBJ2-7

CDR3aa: CASSEGASATDTQYF
v_gene: TRBV6-1
j_gene: TRBJ2-3

CDR3aa: CASSFSGGGGNEQFF
v_gene: TRBV12-3/TRBV12-4
j_gene: TRBJ2-1

CDR3aa: CSATGLAGGEETQYF
v_gene: TRBV20-1
j_gene: TRBJ2-5

CDR3aa: CASSELEQFF
v_gene: TRBV2
j_gene: TRBJ2-1

CDR3aa: CSAGQYNEQFF
v_gene: TRBV20-1
j_gene: TRBJ2-1

CDR3aa: CASSYQGSTGTQYF
v_gene: TRBV6-5
j_gene: TRBJ2-3

CDR3aa: CASKGQVSNQPQHF
v_gene: TRBV6-1
j_gene: TRBJ1-5

CDR3aa: CASNPTGGTEAFF
v_gene: TRBV6-6
j_gene: TRBJ1-1

CDR3aa: CASSFTGTSGSWSYNEQFF
v_gene: TRBV6-5
j_gene: TRBJ2-1

CDR3aa: CASSQDLSHSYEQYF
v_gene: TRBV14
j_gene: .

CDR3aa: CSAPIRLAGDNEQFF
v_gene: TRBV20-1
j_gene: TRBJ2-1

CDR3aa: CASRVGKTFYQETQYF
v_gene: TRBV6-5
j_gene: TRBJ2-5

CDR3aa: CASSLGPPNYGYTF
v_gene: TRBV5-1
j_gene: TRBJ1-2

CDR3aa: CASSGIQGYEQYF
v_gene: TRBV5-1
j_gene: TRBJ2-7

CDR3aa: CASNSQTYEQYF
v_gene: TRBV28
j_gene: .

CDR3aa: CAISLTDYNSPLHF
v_gene: TRBV10-3
j_gene: TRBJ1-6

CDR3aa: CASSFSGNLNTEAFF
v_gene: TRBV12-3/TRBV12-4
j_gene: TRBJ1-1

CDR3aa: CASSFGDASAREQFF
v_gene: TRBV7-8
j_gene: TRBJ2-1

CDR3aa: CASSDSIGRESLRETQYF
v_gene: TRBV6-4
j_gene: TRBJ2-5

CDR3aa: CSARDVFDSYEQYF
v_gene: TRBV20-1
j_gene: TRBJ2-7

CDR3aa: CASSPASAFLMSTQYF
v_gene: TRBV5-6
j_gene: TRBJ2-3

CDR3aa: CSARRRPGSTDTQYF
v_gene: TRBV20-1
j_gene: TRBJ2-3

CDR3aa: CASSRTSGRAGGTDTQYF
v_gene: TRBV27
j_gene: TRBJ2-3

CDR3aa: CASKGGNEAFF
v_gene: TRBV12-3/TRBV12-4
j_gene: TRBJ1-1

CDR3aa: CSANTLTGGSNEQFF
v_gene: TRBV20-1
j_gene: TRBJ2-1

CDR3aa: CASSLDGINEKLFF
v_gene: TRBV7-2
j_gene: TRBJ1-4

CDR3aa: CASSYFVPGQGFQETQYF
v_gene: TRBV6-5
j_gene: TRBJ2-5

CDR3aa: CASSKDRRLSSYNEQFF
v_gene: TRBV21-1
j_gene: TRBJ2-1

CDR3aa: CASSQALGGVYEQYF
v_gene: TRBV14
j_gene: TRBJ2-7

CDR3aa: CASSLASGASYEQYF
v_gene: TRBV5-1
j_gene: TRBJ2-7

CDR3aa: CASKVDSEETQYF
v_gene: TRBV2
j_gene: TRBJ2-5

CDR3aa: CAISESGTGGEYGYTF
v_gene: TRBV10-3
j_gene: TRBJ1-2

CDR3aa: CASSGRTEGAGYTF
v_gene: TRBV7-9
j_gene: TRBJ1-2

CDR3aa: CSGTENYGYTF
v_gene: TRBV29-1
j_gene: TRBJ1-2

CDR3aa: CASRRDGILYGYTF
v_gene: TRBV27
j_gene: TRBJ1-2

CDR3aa: CTSSQDESGRNDEQFF
v_gene: TRBV1
j_gene: TRBJ2-1

CDR3aa: CASSGQGTSYEQYF
v_gene: TRBV2
j_gene: TRBJ2-7

CDR3aa: CSARDPSSGANVLTF
v_gene: TRBV20-1
j_gene: TRBJ2-6

CDR3aa: CASSQSGRADTQYF
v_gene: TRBV7-3
j_gene: TRBJ2-3

CDR3aa: CASSGSGGQERSGANVLTF
v_gene: TRBV5-1
j_gene: TRBJ2-6

CDR3aa: CSAPDRGHYGYTF
v_gene: TRBV20-1
j_gene: TRBJ1-2

CDR3aa: CASSPVVLGVMEQYF
v_gene: TRBV3-1
j_gene: TRBJ2-7

CDR3aa: CASRPGTGPYGYTF
v_gene: TRBV4-3
j_gene: TRBJ1-2